The rows below give T cell receptor beta chains drawn from one sample of a study of T cell responses to AZD1222 COVID-19 vaccine. Assay: immunoSEQ multiplex PCR; the TCRdb copy retains only in-frame clones and omits some. The sample carries about 150,000 clones, 88% recorded once. The sample was peripheral blood, taken on day 0 of AZD1222 vaccination. All receptors come from an adult in good health. Both conserved end residues are part of each CDR3. A D gene is named only where the DNA matches it firmly. Clone size is shown for a subset of rows, as once, few, many or a class of expanded clone.

D,V,size,J,DNA,CDR3
TRBD1,TRBV19,-,TRBJ2-5,TGTGCCAGTAGTCCTCGGACAGGGAACCAAGAGACCCAGTACTTC,CASSPRTGNQETQYF
-,TRBV13,-,TRBJ1-6,TGTGCCAGCAGCGTCAGGGGTAATAATTCACCCCTCCACTTT,CASSVRGNNSPLHF
-,TRBV12-3/TRBV12-4,-,TRBJ2-3,TGTGCCAGCAGTTTAAGCACAGATACGCAGTATTTT,CASSLSTDTQYF
-,TRBV3-1/TRBV3-2,-,TRBJ2-7,TGTGCCAGCAGCCAAGGCCATCCGAGCGAGCAGTACTTC,CASSQGHPSEQYF
TRBD1,TRBV11-2,-,TRBJ1-2,TGTGCCAGCAGCTCCCGACAGGGTGCCTCGATGGAGGGTGGCTACACCTTC,CASSSRQGASMEGGYTF
TRBD1,TRBV7-2,-,TRBJ1-5,TGTGCCAGCAGCTCACAGGGGTTAGTCAATCAGCCCCAGCATTTT,CASSSQGLVNQPQHF
-,TRBV30,-,TRBJ1-2,TGTGCCTGGAGTACATGGACTGAATATGGCTACACCTTC,CAWSTWTEYGYTF
-,TRBV6-5,-,TRBJ1-2,TGTGCCAGCACTCGGGATCCGGACAGCTTGAATGGCTACACCTTC,CASTRDPDSLNGYTF
-,TRBV5-6,-,TRBJ1-2,TGTGCCAGCAGCCCTACGGGGGGAAGGTATGGCTACACCTTC,CASSPTGGRYGYTF
TRBD1,TRBV5-4,few,TRBJ1-1,TGTGCCAGCAGCTCGGGACAGGGGGCGCGGAACACTGAAGCTTTCTTT,CASSSGQGARNTEAFF
TRBD1,TRBV9,-,TRBJ2-3,TGTGCCAGCAGCGTAGCTACGACCAGGGGGGATACGCAGTATTTT,CASSVATTRGDTQYF
-,TRBV28,-,TRBJ2-5,TGTGCCAGCAGGGAAATAGGCCCACAGTACTTC,CASREIGPQYF
-,TRBV20-1,-,TRBJ1-2,TGCAGTGCTATGCCGGAGACGAGCTACACCTTC,CSAMPETSYTF
TRBD1,TRBV5-1,-,TRBJ1-2,TGCGCCAGCAGCTTGGAGGTCGGCAGGGGGTATGGCTACACCTTC,CASSLEVGRGYGYTF
-,TRBV28,-,TRBJ1-6,TGTGCCAGCAGTTCCCCGGGCAGGGGCTTAGCACCCCTCCACTTT,CASSSPGRGLAPLHF
-,TRBV5-1,-,TRBJ1-4,TGCGCCAGCAGCTTACTGTGGACAACCATGAATGAAAAACTGTTTTTT,CASSLLWTTMNEKLFF
TRBD1,TRBV7-2,once,TRBJ1-2,TGTGCCAGCAGCCAGGGACAGCTCTATGGCTACACCTTC,CASSQGQLYGYTF
TRBD2,TRBV5-5,once,TRBJ2-5,TGTGCCAGCAGCTTGGCAGCTTGGACTAGCGGGGGGGCCCACCAAGAGACCCAGTACTTC,CASSLAAWTSGGAHQETQYF
-,TRBV6-4,-,TRBJ1-2,TGTGCCAGCAGTCCGGCCGCTTCCGGCTCCTATGGCTACACCTTC,CASSPAASGSYGYTF
TRBD1,TRBV11-2,-,TRBJ1-2,TGTGCCAGCAGCGACCTTGTTGACAGGGGGAAACTCTATGGCTACACCTTC,CASSDLVDRGKLYGYTF
-,TRBV28,-,TRBJ1-2,TGTGCCAGCAGCACCCCTAAGGCAGCCCCTCCTTATGGCTACACCTTC,CASSTPKAAPPYGYTF
-,TRBV18,-,TRBJ1-1,TGTGCCAGCTCACCCGGTTGGGCAGAGAAAAACACTGAAGCTTTCTTT,CASSPGWAEKNTEAFF
-,TRBV9,-,TRBJ2-1,TGTGCCAGCAGCATGGGGGGAGGACACAATGAGCAGTTCTTC,CASSMGGGHNEQFF
TRBD2,TRBV3-1/TRBV3-2,-,TRBJ2-3,TGTGCCAGCAGCCAGCTTCCGGGGGGGACAGATACGCAGTATTTT,CASSQLPGGTDTQYF
-,TRBV18,-,TRBJ1-4,TGTGCCAGCTCACCACTTCCGACAGAAGAAAAACTGTTTTTT,CASSPLPTEEKLFF
-,TRBV15,-,TRBJ2-3,TGTGCCACCAGGGCCTACGGGGGTTCCACAGATACGCAGTATTTT,CATRAYGGSTDTQYF
-,TRBV6-2/TRBV6-3,-,TRBJ2-7,TGTGCCAGCAGTTATCCAGCGGGCCTTTACGAGCAGTACTTC,CASSYPAGLYEQYF
-,TRBV18,-,TRBJ1-1,TGTGCCAGCTCGCCAGGACTGAACACTGAAGCTTTCTTT,CASSPGLNTEAFF
-,TRBV14,-,TRBJ1-1,TGTGCCAGCAGCCAAGTGCAGTACACTGAAGCTTTCTTT,CASSQVQYTEAFF
-,TRBV12-3/TRBV12-4,-,TRBJ1-2,TGTGCCAGCAGTGCCGGCCGGACCTATGGCTACACCTTC,CASSAGRTYGYTF
-,TRBV24-1,-,TRBJ2-7,TGTGCCACCAGTGATCCCCAGGTAACCCCCTACGAGCAGTACTTC,CATSDPQVTPYEQYF
-,TRBV5-8,-,TRBJ2-2,TGTGCCAGCAGCTTGGACCACGGGGGATCCAACACCGGGGAGCTGTTTTTT,CASSLDHGGSNTGELFF
-,TRBV3-1/TRBV3-2,-,TRBJ1-6,TGTGCCAGCAGCCAAGATGGGCAGGGAGCTTCACCCCTCCACTTT,CASSQDGQGASPLHF
-,TRBV6-5,-,TRBJ1-1,TGTGCCAGCAGTTACGGGGGGTCCCGTGAAGCTTTCTTT,CASSYGGSREAFF
TRBD2,TRBV10-3,-,TRBJ2-7,TGTGCCATCAGTGCGGGACTAGCGGGGGGTAGCTCCTACGAGCAGTACTTC,CAISAGLAGGSSYEQYF
-,TRBV10-3,once,TRBJ1-2,TGTGCCATCAGTGAGTTGGCTGGGCCCTATGGCTACACCTTC,CAISELAGPYGYTF
-,TRBV18,few,TRBJ1-1,TGTGCCAGCTCTCCCACAGCTGCCACTGAAGCTTTCTTT,CASSPTAATEAFF
TRBD1,TRBV5-1,-,TRBJ1-2,TGCGCCAGCAGGGAGGGGACAGGCTCTAACTATGGCTACACCTTC,CASREGTGSNYGYTF
-,TRBV7-9,-,TRBJ2-2,TGTGCCAGCAGCCCGGAAGGGGGAGTGGCCGGGGAGCTGTTTTTT,CASSPEGGVAGELFF
-,TRBV6-5,-,TRBJ2-5,TGTGCCAGCAGTTACCAAGGACACCCGGGGGAGACCCAGTACTTC,CASSYQGHPGETQYF
-,TRBV6-5,-,TRBJ1-2,TGTGCCAGCAGTTACGACGGAAGCTATGGCTACACCTTC,CASSYDGSYGYTF
-,TRBV28,-,TRBJ1-1,TGTGCCAGCGGGGGAGTAGACAGGATGAACACTGAAGCTTTCTTT,CASGGVDRMNTEAFF
-,TRBV3-1/TRBV3-2,-,TRBJ1-2,TGTGCCAGCAGGGGGCAGGGGAGTGGCTACACCTTC,CASRGQGSGYTF
-,TRBV10-3,once,TRBJ2-1,TGTGCCATCAGCTACTCGACAGTTTACAATGAGCAGTTCTTC,CAISYSTVYNEQFF
TRBD2,TRBV27,few,TRBJ2-3,TGTGCCAGCAGTTTATATAGCGGGGGGGCCAGGGATACGCAGTATTTT,CASSLYSGGARDTQYF
TRBD1,TRBV24-1,-,TRBJ2-2,TGTGCCACCAGTCATTCTGGACAGGGGGCTATCGGGGAGCTGTTTTTT,CATSHSGQGAIGELFF
-,TRBV30,-,TRBJ1-3,TGTGCCTGGAGTGACTTCTCTGGAAACACCATATATTTT,CAWSDFSGNTIYF
TRBD1,TRBV27,-,TRBJ2-7,TGTGCCAGCAGTCGACATGGGACAGCATACGAGCAGTACTTC,CASSRHGTAYEQYF
TRBD1,TRBV6-5,-,TRBJ1-4,TGTGCCAGCTCTCAGACAGGGTTCAATGAAAAACTGTTTTTT,CASSQTGFNEKLFF
TRBD1,TRBV5-5,-,TRBJ2-7,TGTGCCAGCAGCTCCGCATGGGACAGGGGGCTGTACGAGCAGTACTTC,CASSSAWDRGLYEQYF
-,TRBV3-1/TRBV3-2,-,TRBJ2-1,TGTGCCAGCAGCCAAGCACTGCAGGGTTTAGACAATGAGCAGTTCTTC,CASSQALQGLDNEQFF